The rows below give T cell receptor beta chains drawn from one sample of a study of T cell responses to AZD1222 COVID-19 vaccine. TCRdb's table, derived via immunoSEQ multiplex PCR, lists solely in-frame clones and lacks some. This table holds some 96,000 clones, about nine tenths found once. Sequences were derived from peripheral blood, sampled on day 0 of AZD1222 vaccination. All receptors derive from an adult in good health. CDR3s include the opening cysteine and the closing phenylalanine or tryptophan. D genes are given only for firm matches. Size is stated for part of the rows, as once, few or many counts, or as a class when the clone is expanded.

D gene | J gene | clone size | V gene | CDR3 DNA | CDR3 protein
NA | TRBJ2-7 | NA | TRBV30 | TGTGCCTGGAGTGTACTATTCCGAACTACAACCTCCTACGAGCAGTACTTC | CAWSVLFRTTTSYEQYF
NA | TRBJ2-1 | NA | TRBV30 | TGTGCCTGTTCATTAACCTACAATGAGCAGTTCTTC | CACSLTYNEQFF
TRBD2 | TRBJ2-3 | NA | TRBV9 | TGTGCCAGCAGCGTATATGGACTAGCGTCAGATACGCAGTATTTT | CASSVYGLASDTQYF
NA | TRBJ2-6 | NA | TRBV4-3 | TGCGCCAGCAGCCAAGACAGGGGTGGGGCCAACGTCCTGACTTTC | CASSQDRGGANVLTF
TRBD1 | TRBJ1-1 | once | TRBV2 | TGTGCCAGCAGTGAATTCACAGGGGGGAACACTGAAGCTTTCTTT | CASSEFTGGNTEAFF
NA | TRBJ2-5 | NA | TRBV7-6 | TGTGCCAGCAGCTTAGTAGGGGAGGAGACCCAGTACTTC | CASSLVGEETQYF
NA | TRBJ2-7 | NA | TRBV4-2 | TGTGCCAGCAGCCAAGATGACAGGGAGGCGGACGAGCAGTACTTC | CASSQDDREADEQYF
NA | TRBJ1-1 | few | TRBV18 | TGTGCCAGCTCACCACGTGAGGGGATGAACACTGAAGCTTTCTTT | CASSPREGMNTEAFF
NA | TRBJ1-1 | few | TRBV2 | TGTGCCAGCAGTTGGACAACTGAAGCTTTCTTT | CASSWTTEAFF
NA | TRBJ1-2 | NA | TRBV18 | TGTGCCAGCTCAACCGGAGAGTCCTATGGCTACACCTTC | CASSTGESYGYTF
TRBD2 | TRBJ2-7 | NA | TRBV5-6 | TGTGCCAGCAGCTTGTTGGGGAGGGCCTACGAGCAGTACTTC | CASSLLGRAYEQYF
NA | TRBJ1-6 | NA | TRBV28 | TGTGCCAGCAGTTGGTTTTTAACGGCCCTCCACTTT | CASSWFLTALHF
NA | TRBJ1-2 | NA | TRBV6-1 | TGTGCCAGCAGTGAGGTTAGCGGACAGAACTTCTATGGCTACACCTTC | CASSEVSGQNFYGYTF
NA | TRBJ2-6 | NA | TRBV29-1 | TGCAGCGTTTTCGCCGAGTCCCACGTCCTGACTTTC | CSVFAESHVLTF
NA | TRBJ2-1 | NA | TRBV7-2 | TGTGCCAGCAGCTCCTATTCAGGGACTGAGCAGTTCTTC | CASSSYSGTEQFF
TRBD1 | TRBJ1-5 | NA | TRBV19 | TGTGCCAGTCAACCGGGACAGGGTTATAGCAATCAGCCCCAGCATTTT | CASQPGQGYSNQPQHF
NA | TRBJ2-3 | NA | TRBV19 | TGTGCCACCCGAGGTGATACGCAGTATTTT | CATRGDTQYF
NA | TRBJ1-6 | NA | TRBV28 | TGTGCCAGCAGTTTCGAAGGGTCCACCTTTGGTTCACCCCTCCACTTT | CASSFEGSTFGSPLHF
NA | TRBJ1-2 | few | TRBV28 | TGTGCCAGCAGTTTATTACCCTACGGTGGCTACACCTTC | CASSLLPYGGYTF
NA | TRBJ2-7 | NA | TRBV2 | TGTGCCAGCAGTGAGTTAGGCCAGGGGTTGAACGAGCAGTACTTC | CASSELGQGLNEQYF
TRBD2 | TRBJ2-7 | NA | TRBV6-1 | TGTGCCAGCAGTGATCCGGGAGGGGGAAAGAAAGAGCAGTACTTC | CASSDPGGGKKEQYF
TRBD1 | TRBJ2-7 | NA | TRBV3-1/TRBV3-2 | TGTGCCAGCAGCCGACAGGGGCGCGACTACGAGCAGTACTTC | CASSRQGRDYEQYF
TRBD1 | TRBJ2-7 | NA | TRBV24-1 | TGTGCCACCAGTGATCCAGGGGGCGAGAAGTACTTC | CATSDPGGEKYF
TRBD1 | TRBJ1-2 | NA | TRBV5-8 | TGTGCCAGCAGCTGGGACAGGGGGTACAACTATGGCTACACCTTC | CASSWDRGYNYGYTF
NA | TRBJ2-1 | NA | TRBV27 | TGTGCCAGCAGCCCCGTCTCCTACAATGAGCAGTTCTTC | CASSPVSYNEQFF
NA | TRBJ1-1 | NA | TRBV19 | TGTGCCAGTAGTATACCAGGTGACACTGAAGCTTTCTTT | CASSIPGDTEAFF
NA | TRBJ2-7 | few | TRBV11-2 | TGTGCCAGCAGCCGTAGGATCATGGCTGATGGATACGAGCAGTACTTC | CASSRRIMADGYEQYF
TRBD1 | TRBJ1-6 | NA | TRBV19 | TGTGCCAGTAGTCCTGGGACAGGGAAGTCACCCCTCCACTTT | CASSPGTGKSPLHF
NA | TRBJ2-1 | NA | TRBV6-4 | TGTGCCAGCAGTGCTACCTCCGGGACAACGTCCAATGAGCAGTTCTTC | CASSATSGTTSNEQFF
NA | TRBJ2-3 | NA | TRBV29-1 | TGCAGCGTTGAAAAGATGATCGAGGCAGATACGCAGTATTTT | CSVEKMIEADTQYF
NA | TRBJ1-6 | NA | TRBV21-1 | TGTGCCAGCAGCCAGGCAGGTGCGCGGGAGTTAAGGACCCTCCACTTT | CASSQAGARELRTLHF
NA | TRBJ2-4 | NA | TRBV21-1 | TGTGCCAGCAGCTTTAAGCGGTATATCCACATTCAGTACTTC | CASSFKRYIHIQYF
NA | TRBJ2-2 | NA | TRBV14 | TGTGCCAGCAGCCAAGTGGCAGGGCGCGGTTCCGGGGAGCTGTTTTTT | CASSQVAGRGSGELFF
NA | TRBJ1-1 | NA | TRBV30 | TGTGCCTGGATGCTGATTAACACTGAAGCTTTCTTT | CAWMLINTEAFF
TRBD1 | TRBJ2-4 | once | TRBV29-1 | TGCAGCGTTGATTTTTGGGACAGGGGCTTAGCCAAAAACATTCAGTACTTC | CSVDFWDRGLAKNIQYF
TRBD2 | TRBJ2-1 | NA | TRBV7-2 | TGTGCCAGCAGCTACGACGGGGGGTTTTACAATGAGCAGTTCTTC | CASSYDGGFYNEQFF
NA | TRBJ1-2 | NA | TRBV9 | TGTGCCAGTTCCCGAGGGGCGGGAGTTAACTATGGCTACACCTTC | CASSRGAGVNYGYTF
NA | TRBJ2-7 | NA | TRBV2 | TGTGCCAGCAGTTCCGGCGAGCAGTACTTC | CASSSGEQYF
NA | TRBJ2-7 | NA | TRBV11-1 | TGTGCCAGCAGCCCCAGGGGACTCTCCTACGAGCAGTACTTC | CASSPRGLSYEQYF
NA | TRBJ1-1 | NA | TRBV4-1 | TGCGCCAGCAGCCAAGAGAGTACGGGGGACACTGAAGCTTTCTTT | CASSQESTGDTEAFF
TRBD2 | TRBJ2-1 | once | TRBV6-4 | TGTGCCAGCAGTAAACGGACTAGCGGGTCTTCCTACAATGAGCAGTTCTTC | CASSKRTSGSSYNEQFF
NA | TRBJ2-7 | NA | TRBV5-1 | TGCGCCAGCAGAGGGGATAGCTCCTACGAGCAGTACTTC | CASRGDSSYEQYF
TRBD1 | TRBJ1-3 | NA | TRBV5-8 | TGTGCCAGCAGCTACCGGACAGGGGGGTCTGGAAACACCATATATTTT | CASSYRTGGSGNTIYF
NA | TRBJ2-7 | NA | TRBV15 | TGTGCCACCAAACTTCTGGACAGCTACGAGCAGTACTTC | CATKLLDSYEQYF